Listed here are 27 T cell receptor beta chains from one sample, sequenced in a study of T cell responses to AZD1222 COVID-19 vaccine. Sequencing used immunoSEQ multiplex PCR; TCRdb keeps in-frame clones, though not all of them. This table holds 85,000 to 100,000 clones, around 90% found once. Sequencing used peripheral blood, obtained on day 0 of AZD1222 vaccination. The receptors stem from an adult in good health.

The chain joins TRBV7-3 to TRBJ1-4, with TRBD1 matching 8 bases. The J segment lost 8 bases and the V segment lost 5 bases, leaving 13 bases of the junction unmatched. The V gene's germline CDR1 is SGHTA and CDR2 FQGTGA. The CDR3 runs to 16 residues. CDR3 in amino acids: CASSQGDDRGNEKLFF. The CDR3 region has the DNA TGTGCCAGCAGCCAAGGGGATGACAGGGGAAACGAAAAACTGTTTTTT.

This clone was counted once. The chain uses TRBV4-1 and TRBJ1-1; D not resolved. The V gene lost 7 bases and the J gene lost 5 bases, with 14 bases spanning the gap. CDR1 and CDR2 from the germline V gene are MGHRA and YSYEKL. The CDR3 has 13 amino acids. Written as DNA, the CDR3 is TGCGCCAGCAAACGGGAGGGAACAACTGAAGCTTTCTTT. Translating it yields CASKREGTTEAFF.

This clone came up once. The rearrangement uses TRBV10-3 and TRBJ1-1, with 7 bases matching TRBD1. Germline lookup yields CDR1 ENHRY and CDR2 SYGVKD. The CDR3 has 14 residues. The V segment lost 6 bases and the J segment 2 bases; nucleotides outside the gene matches: 6. This chain's CDR3 is CAISVGQANTEAFF. The CDR3 region has the DNA TGTGCCATCAGCGTTGGACAGGCCAACACTGAAGCTTTCTTT.

The V and J genes are TRBV4-2 and TRBJ1-2; 8 positions agree with TRBD1. The CDR3 spans 15 residues. The V and J ends lost 0 bases and 6 bases, in that order; junction bases with no gene match: 6. Germline CDR1 and CDR2: LGHNA and YNFKEQ. The DNA for the CDR3 is TGTGCCAGCAGCCAAGATTTAGTACAGGGGGATGGCTACACCTTC. This sequence encodes CASSQDLVQGDGYTF.

V and J are TRBV6-2 or TRBV6-3 and TRBJ1-6, with a weak D call TRBD1 (5 bases). The germline V gene encodes CDR1 MNHEY and CDR2 SVGEGT. V was trimmed by 6 bases and J by 2 bases, leaving 11 bases between them. The CDR3 is made up of 15 amino acids. The CDR3: CASSWGLPYNSPLHF. In DNA, the CDR3 is TGTGCCAGCAGCTGGGGACTGCCCTATAATTCACCCCTCCACTTT.

The chain uses TRBV3-1 (or the pseudogene TRBV3-2) and TRBJ1-1; 11 bases map to TRBD1. CDR1 and CDR2 from the germline V gene are LGHDT and YNNKEL (reference sequence). This CDR3 contains 14 residues. With 4 bases clipped from V and 4 bases from J, the junction kept 2 bases outside the gene matches. The CDR3 protein is CASSRGTGGTEAFF. CDR3 coding DNA: TGTGCCAGCAGCCGGGGGACAGGGGGCACTGAAGCTTTCTTT.

The chain joins TRBV4-1 to TRBJ2-1; D may be TRBD1 (5 bases). The CDR3 is made up of 15 amino acids. V was trimmed by 1 base and J by 0 bases, leaving 7 bases between them. Germline V gives CDR1 MGHRA, CDR2 YSYEKL. DNA for the CDR3: TGCGCCAGCAGCCAAGGACAGACCTCCTACAATGAGCAGTTCTTC. It specifies CASSQGQTSYNEQFF.

Regarding this clone: Other DNA variants within this sample encode the same CDR3. This chain joins TRBV4-3 and TRBJ2-7; 13 bases align to TRBD2. Per germline, CDR1 LGHNA and CDR2 YSLEER. The V and J ends lost 3 bases and 2 bases, in that order; junction bases with no gene match: 4. The CDR3 is 16 amino acids. The CDR3 nucleotides are TGCGCCAGCAGCCATGTACTAGCGGGGGGGCCCTACGAGCAGTACTTC. It translates to CASSHVLAGGPYEQYF.

This chain uses TRBV12-5 with TRBJ2-2, with 8 bases identical to TRBD2. Germline assignment: CDR1 LGHNT and CDR2 FRNRAP. V gave up 6 bases and J gave up 0 bases; unmatched junction bases: 6. This CDR3 has 16 amino acids. The CDR3, as DNA: TGTGCTAGTGGCCCTCAGCGGGGGCCGAACACCGGGGAGCTGTTTTTT. Its protein is CASGPQRGPNTGELFF. Full variable domain (rest looked up from reference TRBV12-5 and TRBJ2-2): DARVTQTPRHKVTEMGQEVTMRCQPILGHNTVFWYRQTMMQGLELLAYFRNRAPLDDSGMPKDRFSAEMPDATLATLKIQPSEPRDSAVYFCASGPQRGPNTGELFFGEGSRLTVL.

V and J are TRBV4-2 and TRBJ1-2; no clear D gene. This CDR3 is 11 amino acids long. Per the germline V gene, CDR1 is LGHNA and CDR2 is YNFKEQ. V dropped 0 bases and J dropped 11 bases, with 7 bases sitting between them. Here the CDR3 reads CASSQDRRYTF. The DNA of the CDR3 is TGTGCCAGCAGCCAAGATAGGAGATACACCTTC.

This chain links TRBV9 with TRBJ1-5; D remains unclear. Trimming removed 0 bases from V and 2 bases from J, with 9 bases in between. This CDR3 has 15 amino acids. Germline V gene lookup returns CDR1 SGDLS and CDR2 YYNGEE. CDR3 loop: CASSVGLDGNQPQHF. The CDR3 nucleotides read TGTGCCAGCAGCGTAGGCCTGGATGGCAATCAGCCCCAGCATTTT.

The genes are TRBV7-3 and TRBJ2-7; D is tentatively TRBD1 or TRBD2 (6 bases each). Germline-derived CDR1 and CDR2 are SGHTA and FQGTGA. This CDR3 is 16 amino acids long. The germline V and J ends were trimmed by 7 bases and 0 bases, with 19 bases remaining between them. DNA for the CDR3: TGTGCCAGCACTCCTTCCACGGGGGCCAGCTCCTACGAGCAGTACTTC. Protein: CASTPSTGASSYEQYF.

The rearrangement uses TRBV27 and TRBJ2-3; D is undetermined. V was shortened by 4 bases and J by 4 bases, with 18 bases between the two germline ends. The length of the CDR3 is 16 residues. Germline assignment: CDR1 MNHEY and CDR2 SMNVEV (reference sequence). The CDR3 region is CASSSKPPKLADTQYF. The CDR3 DNA follows: TGTGCCAGCAGTTCAAAGCCTCCTAAGCTTGCAGATACGCAGTATTTT.

This rearrangement joins TRBV18 to TRBJ1-1; a possible D gene is TRBD1 (5 bases). This CDR3 is built from 15 residues. Trimming left V 2 bases short and J 0 bases short, with 10 bases between. Germline values: CDR1 KGHSH, CDR2 LQKENI. CDR3 sequence reads: CASSPAGQMNTEAFF. CDR3 bases: TGTGCCAGCTCACCAGCCGGACAAATGAACACTGAAGCTTTCTTT. Variable domain in full (rest from reference TRBV18 and TRBJ1-1): NAGVMQNPRHLVRRRGQEARLRCSPMKGHSHVYWYRQLPEEGLKFMVYLQKENIIDESGMPKERFSAEFPKEGPSILRIQQVVRGDSAAYFCASSPAGQMNTEAFFGQGTRLTVV.

The chain couples TRBV29-1 to TRBJ2-7; 7 bases are a match to TRBD1. Germline assignment: CDR1 SQVTM and CDR2 ANQGSEA. The length of the CDR3 is 13 residues. J lost 5 bases, V lost 6 bases, and 10 bases had no gene match. The CDR3 protein is CSVLPGTANEQYF. The CDR3 DNA reads as TGCAGCGTCCTTCCCGGGACAGCAAACGAGCAGTACTTC.

The gene calls are TRBV7-2 and TRBJ1-6; no reliable D call. The CDR3 runs 15 residues. Germline CDR1 is SGHTA and CDR2 is FQGNSA. V was cut by 3 bases and J by 0 bases, with 6 bases left in between. CDR3 in DNA: TGTGCCAGCAGCTTGGAGAGCTCCTATAATTCACCCCTCCACTTT. Residues: CASSLESSYNSPLHF.

The V and J genes are TRBV7-3 and TRBJ1-2, with D perhaps matching TRBD1 (6 bases). Trimming left V 4 bases short and J 8 bases short, with 11 bases between. In germline, CDR1 is SGHTA, CDR2 FQGTGA. The CDR3 is 12 residues long. CDR3 DNA sequence: TGTGCCAGCAGCTCCAGGGGAGGCGGCTACACCTTC. Its translation: CASSSRGGGYTF.

The gene calls are TRBV5-6 and TRBJ2-3; D uncertain. The CDR3 extends over 12 amino acids. V lost 4 bases and J lost 1, with 4 bases in between. Germline assignment: CDR1 SGHDT and CDR2 YYEEEE. The CDR3 sequence: CASSAGTDTQYF. The CDR3 coding sequence is TGTGCCAGCAGCGCAGGCACAGATACGCAGTATTTT.

V usage is TRBV6-6 and J usage is TRBJ1-2; perhaps TRBD1 as D (6 bases). The V gene's germline CDR1 is MNHNY and CDR2 SVGAGI (reference sequence). V lost 6 bases to trimming and J lost 4 bases, with 15 bases between them. CDR3 length equals 14 residues. This CDR3 is CASSVTGFSYGYTF. The CDR3 DNA is TGTGCCAGCAGCGTAACAGGGTTTAGCTATGGCTACACCTTC.

This rearrangement joins TRBV3-1 (or the pseudogene TRBV3-2) to TRBJ2-7, with 16 bases aligning to TRBD2. The length of the CDR3 is 16 residues. The germline V gene encodes CDR1 LGHDT and CDR2 YNNKEL (reference sequence). Trimming took 4 bases from V and 2 from J; bases not matched to a gene: 2. The CDR3 sequence: CASSRGLAGGPYEQYF. The CDR3 DNA follows: TGTGCCAGCAGCCGGGGACTAGCGGGGGGGCCCTACGAGCAGTACTTC.

The chain has TRBV7-2 and TRBJ1-1; D gene uncertain. Trimming pared 2 bases from V and 4 bases from J, leaving 11 bases between. CDR1 SGHTA and CDR2 FQGNSA come from the germline V gene. The CDR3 has 14 residues. CDR3 in amino acids: CASSLSRDGTEAFF. In DNA, the CDR3 is TGTGCCAGCAGCTTAAGTAGGGATGGCACTGAAGCTTTCTTT.

The J gene is TRBJ1-2, the V gene TRBV20-1; D gene unclear. Germline V lookup: CDR1 DFQATT, CDR2 SNEGSKA (reference sequence). This CDR3 is 14 amino acids long. The V end lost 3 bases, the J end lost 6 bases, and 17 bases lay between the germline ends. DNA for the CDR3: TGCAGTGCTAGTTTAATCCGGGAACTTAATGGCTACACCTTC. Its protein product is CSASLIRELNGYTF.

V and J are TRBV6-6 and TRBJ1-3, with a possible D match to TRBD1 (5 bases). The ends were cut back, 7 bases at V and 0 bases at J, with 13 bases in the middle. Germline V lookup: CDR1 MNHNY, CDR2 SVGAGI (reference sequence). The CDR3 consists of 15 residues. CDR3 sequence (DNA): TGTGCCAGCACTATACAGGAGAGCTCTGGAAACACCATATATTTT. Amino acid sequence: CASTIQESSGNTIYF.

The V gene is TRBV2, the J gene TRBJ2-1; D might be TRBD2 (5 bases). Germline CDR1 SNHLY, CDR2 FYNNEI. The V gene lost 2 bases and the J gene lost 0 bases, with 11 bases spanning the gap. CDR3 length: 16 amino acids. CDR3 sequence reads: CASSESDWSSYNEQFF. In nucleotides, the CDR3 is TGTGCCAGCAGTGAATCGGACTGGAGCTCCTACAATGAGCAGTTCTTC. The entire variable domain, with the rest obtained from reference TRBV2 and TRBJ2-1, is as follows: EPEVTQTPSHQVTQMGQEVILRCVPISNHLYFYWYRQILGQKVEFLVSFYNNEISEKSEIFDDQFSVERPDGSNFTLKIRSTKLEDSAMYFCASSESDWSSYNEQFFGPGTRLTVL.

V is TRBV5-1 and J is TRBJ2-2; D is perhaps TRBD1 (6 bases). The CDR3 extends over 16 amino acids. Germline CDR1 and CDR2: SGHRS and YFSETQ. V was clipped by 1 base and J by 0 bases, with 10 bases between them. The CDR3 DNA sequence: TGCGCCAGCAGCTTGCCGACAGGAGCGAACACCGGGGAGCTGTTTTTT. Amino acid sequence: CASSLPTGANTGELFF.

The chain has TRBV14 and TRBJ2-3; 14 nucleotides line up with TRBD2. The CDR3 length is 18 residues. Germline loops: CDR1 SGHDN, CDR2 FVKESK. The trim removed 1 base at V and 3 bases at J, leaving 6 bases unmatched. This CDR3 is CASSQARTSGGSTDTQYF. CDR3 coding DNA: TGTGCCAGCAGCCAAGCCCGGACTAGCGGGGGGAGTACAGATACGCAGTATTTT.

The chain couples TRBV19 to TRBJ1-6, with D hard to call. The V end was cut by 3 bases, the J end by 7 bases, with 13 bases between. Per the germline V gene, CDR1 is LNHDA and CDR2 is SQIVND (reference sequence). The CDR3 extends over 15 amino acids. CDR3 sequence: CASSIRRSDNSPLHF. In DNA, the CDR3 is TGTGCCAGTAGTATCAGGCGTTCCGACAATTCACCCCTCCACTTT.